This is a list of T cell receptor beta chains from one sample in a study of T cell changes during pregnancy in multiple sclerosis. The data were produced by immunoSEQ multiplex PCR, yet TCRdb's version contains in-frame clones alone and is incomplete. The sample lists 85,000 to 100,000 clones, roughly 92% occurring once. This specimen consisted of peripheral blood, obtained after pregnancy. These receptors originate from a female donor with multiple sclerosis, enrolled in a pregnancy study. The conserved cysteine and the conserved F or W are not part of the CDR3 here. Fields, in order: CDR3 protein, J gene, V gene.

CDR3 protein: ASSQGDWGLAGVNTGELF
J gene: TRBJ2-2
V gene: TRBV4-1

CDR3 protein: ASSFRVREKLF
J gene: TRBJ1-4
V gene: TRBV5-1

CDR3 protein: ASSYSNTQY
J gene: TRBJ2-3
V gene: TRBV6-5

CDR3 protein: SARTGLVEQY
J gene: TRBJ2-7
V gene: TRBV29-1

CDR3 protein: ASSPISQGLQNTEAF
J gene: TRBJ1-1
V gene: TRBV19

CDR3 protein: ASSPRQGRPEQY
J gene: TRBJ2-7
V gene: TRBV7-8

CDR3 protein: SVMTSGFLHEQF
J gene: TRBJ2-1
V gene: TRBV29-1

CDR3 protein: ASSLEGTSGYNEQF
J gene: TRBJ2-1
V gene: TRBV6-4

CDR3 protein: ASSFDRTETYEQY
J gene: TRBJ2-7
V gene: TRBV11-3

CDR3 protein: ASSLPYNRVPGYT
J gene: TRBJ1-2
V gene: TRBV11-2

CDR3 protein: ASSVAGGTYTYNEQF
J gene: TRBJ2-1
V gene: TRBV9

CDR3 protein: ASSQSLAGTGLYEQY
J gene: TRBJ2-7
V gene: TRBV14

CDR3 protein: ASSDTSGYNEQF
J gene: TRBJ2-1
V gene: TRBV6-4

CDR3 protein: ASSPDRAHANTGELF
J gene: TRBJ2-2
V gene: TRBV4-3

CDR3 protein: ASSLAGAANTGELF
J gene: TRBJ2-2
V gene: TRBV7-9

CDR3 protein: ASSFSESTDTQY
J gene: TRBJ2-3
V gene: TRBV5-4

CDR3 protein: ASSESGGGQPQH
J gene: TRBJ1-5
V gene: TRBV10-2

CDR3 protein: ASSWGRTGKGDEQY
J gene: TRBJ2-7
V gene: TRBV7-9

CDR3 protein: ASRKGGRAEAF
J gene: TRBJ1-1
V gene: TRBV25-1

CDR3 protein: ASSTTGTGRDTQY
J gene: TRBJ2-3
V gene: TRBV27

CDR3 protein: ASNLIFGQGSFDGEAF
J gene: TRBJ1-1
V gene: TRBV2

CDR3 protein: ASSYGQYTDTQY
J gene: TRBJ2-3
V gene: TRBV6-6

CDR3 protein: ASSMPRGGNTGELF
J gene: TRBJ2-2
V gene: TRBV19

CDR3 protein: ASRKQGSTEAF
J gene: TRBJ1-1
V gene: TRBV19